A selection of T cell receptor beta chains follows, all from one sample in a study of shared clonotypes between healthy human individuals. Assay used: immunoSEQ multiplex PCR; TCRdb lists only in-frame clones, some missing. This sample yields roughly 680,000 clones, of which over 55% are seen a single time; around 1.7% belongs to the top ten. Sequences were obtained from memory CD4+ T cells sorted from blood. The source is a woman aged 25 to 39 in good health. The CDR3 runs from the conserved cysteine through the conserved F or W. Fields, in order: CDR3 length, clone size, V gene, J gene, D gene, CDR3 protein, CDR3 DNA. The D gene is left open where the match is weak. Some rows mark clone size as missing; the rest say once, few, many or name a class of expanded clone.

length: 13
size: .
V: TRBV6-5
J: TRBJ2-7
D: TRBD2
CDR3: CASSPSGRLEQYF
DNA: TGTGCCAGCAGTCCTAGCGGGAGGCTCGAGCAGTACTTC

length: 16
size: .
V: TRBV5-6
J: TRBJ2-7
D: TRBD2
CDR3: CASTNSPTSGSYEQYF
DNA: TGTGCCAGCACCAACTCACCGACTAGCGGCTCCTACGAGCAGTACTTC

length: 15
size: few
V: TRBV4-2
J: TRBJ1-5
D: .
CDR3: CASSPFSGAAEPQHF
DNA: TGTGCCAGCAGCCCTTTCTCGGGGGCGGCCGAACCCCAGCATTTT

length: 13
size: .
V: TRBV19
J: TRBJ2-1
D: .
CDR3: CASSIGGVNEQFF
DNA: TGTGCCAGTAGTATAGGGGGTGTCAATGAGCAGTTCTTC

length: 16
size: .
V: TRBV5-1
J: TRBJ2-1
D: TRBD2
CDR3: CASSLVSSGRHNEQFF
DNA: TGCGCCAGCAGCTTGGTGTCTAGCGGGAGGCATAATGAGCAGTTCTTC

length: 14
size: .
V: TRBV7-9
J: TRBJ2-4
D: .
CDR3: CASSPGQEKNIQYF
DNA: TGTGCCAGCAGCCCGGGACAAGAGAAAAACATTCAGTACTTC

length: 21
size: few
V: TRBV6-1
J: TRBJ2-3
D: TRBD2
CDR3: CASSEAGALVAGGPGTDTQYF
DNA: TGTGCCAGCAGTGAAGCGGGGGCTTTGGTAGCGGGAGGGCCTGGCACAGATACGCAGTATTTT

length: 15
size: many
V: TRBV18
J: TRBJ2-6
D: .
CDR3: CASSPDTSGANVLTF
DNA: TGTGCCAGCTCACCCGATACTTCTGGGGCCAACGTCCTGACTTTC

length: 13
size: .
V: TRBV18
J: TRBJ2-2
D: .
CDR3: CASGSMGNGELFF
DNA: TGTGCCAGCGGGAGCATGGGGAACGGGGAGCTGTTTTTT

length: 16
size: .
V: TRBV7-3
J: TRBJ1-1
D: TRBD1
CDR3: CASRAQGGTGNTEAFF
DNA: TGTGCCAGCAGGGCCCAAGGCGGGACAGGGAACACTGAAGCTTTCTTT

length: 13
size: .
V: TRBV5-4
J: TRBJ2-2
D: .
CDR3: CASSTPSTGELFF
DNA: TGTGCCAGCAGCACTCCGTCTACCGGGGAGCTGTTTTTT

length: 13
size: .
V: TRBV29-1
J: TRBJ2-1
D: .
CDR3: CSVEDLHYNEQFF
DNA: TGCAGCGTTGAAGATCTTCACTACAATGAGCAGTTCTTC

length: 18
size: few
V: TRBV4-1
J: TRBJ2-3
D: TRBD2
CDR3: CASSQVPRLARASDTQYF
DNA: TGCGCCAGCAGCCAAGTCCCCAGACTAGCGAGAGCTTCAGATACGCAGTATTTT

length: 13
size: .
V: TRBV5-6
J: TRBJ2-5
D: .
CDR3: CASSLGVQETQYF
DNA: TGTGCCAGCAGCTTGGGGGTTCAAGAGACCCAGTACTTC

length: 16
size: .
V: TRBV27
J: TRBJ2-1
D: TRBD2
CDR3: CASSNLTSGTYNEQFF
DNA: TGTGCCAGCAGTAATCTTACTAGCGGGACCTACAATGAGCAGTTCTTC

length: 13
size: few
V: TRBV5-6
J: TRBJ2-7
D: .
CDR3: CASSLGDNRAQYF
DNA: TGTGCCAGCAGCTTGGGGGACAACCGGGCGCAGTACTTC

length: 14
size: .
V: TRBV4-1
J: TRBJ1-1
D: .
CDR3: CASSQDHRNTEAFF
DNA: TGCGCCAGCAGCCAAGATCACAGAAACACTGAAGCTTTCTTT

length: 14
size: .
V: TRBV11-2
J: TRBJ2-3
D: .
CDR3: CASSLVLRTDTQYF
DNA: TGTGCCAGCAGCTTAGTTCTACGCACAGATACGCAGTATTTT

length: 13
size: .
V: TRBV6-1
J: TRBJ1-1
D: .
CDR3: CASRRDMNTEAFF
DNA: TGTGCCAGCAGGAGGGACATGAACACTGAAGCTTTCTTT

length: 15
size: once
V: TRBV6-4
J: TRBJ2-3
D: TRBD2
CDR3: CASSLLAGGTDTQYF
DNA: TGTGCCAGCAGTCTTTTAGCGGGGGGAACAGATACGCAGTATTTT

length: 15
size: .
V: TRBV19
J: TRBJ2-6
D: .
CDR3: CASSTKGTGANVLTF
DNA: TGTGCCAGTAGTACAAAAGGGACTGGGGCCAACGTCCTGACTTTC

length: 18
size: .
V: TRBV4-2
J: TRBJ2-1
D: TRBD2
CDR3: CASSQDWPSSGSDNEQFF
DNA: TGTGCCAGCAGCCAAGATTGGCCCTCTAGCGGGAGCGACAATGAGCAGTTCTTC

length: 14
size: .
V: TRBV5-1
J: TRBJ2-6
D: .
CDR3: CASTDSSGANVLTF
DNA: TGCGCCAGCACGGACAGCTCTGGGGCCAACGTCCTGACTTTC

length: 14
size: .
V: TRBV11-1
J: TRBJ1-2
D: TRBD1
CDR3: CASSLGDSNYGYTF
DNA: TGTGCCAGCAGCTTGGGGGACAGTAACTATGGCTACACCTTC

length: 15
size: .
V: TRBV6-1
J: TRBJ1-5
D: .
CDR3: CASSERASGNQPQHF
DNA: TGTGCCAGCAGTGAAAGGGCGTCGGGCAATCAGCCCCAGCATTTT

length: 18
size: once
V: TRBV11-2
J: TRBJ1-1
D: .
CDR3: CASSLPRGPYRGNTEAFF
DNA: TGTGCCAGCAGCTTGCCTAGAGGACCTTACCGGGGTAACACTGAAGCTTTCTTT

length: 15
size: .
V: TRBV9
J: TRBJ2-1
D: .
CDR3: CASSVVSSLNNEQFF
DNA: TGTGCCAGCAGCGTAGTATCGAGTCTCAACAATGAGCAGTTCTTC

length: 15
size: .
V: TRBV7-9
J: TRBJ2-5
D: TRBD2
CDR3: CASSLAGGLQETQYF
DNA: TGTGCCAGCAGCCTAGCGGGAGGCCTCCAAGAGACCCAGTACTTC

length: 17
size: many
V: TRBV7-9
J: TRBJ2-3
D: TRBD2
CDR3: CASSLGMTSGTTDTQYF
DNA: TGTGCCAGCAGCTTAGGGATGACTAGCGGAACCACAGATACGCAGTATTTT

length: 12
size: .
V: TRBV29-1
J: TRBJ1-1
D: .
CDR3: CSVGRVGTEAFF
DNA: TGCAGCGTCGGAAGGGTTGGCACTGAAGCTTTCTTT

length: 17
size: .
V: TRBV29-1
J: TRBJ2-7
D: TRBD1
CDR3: CSVEGPPRQGPRGAQYF
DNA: TGCAGCGTTGAAGGACCTCCCCGACAGGGGCCCCGAGGAGCGCAGTACTTC

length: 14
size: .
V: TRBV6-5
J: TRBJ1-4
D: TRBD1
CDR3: CASRNRGTNEKLFF
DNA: TGTGCCAGCCGGAACAGGGGGACTAATGAAAAACTGTTTTTT

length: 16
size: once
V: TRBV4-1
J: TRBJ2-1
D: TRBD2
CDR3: CASSGLTSGRGNEQFF
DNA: TGCGCCAGCAGCGGGCTGACTAGCGGGAGAGGCAATGAGCAGTTCTTC

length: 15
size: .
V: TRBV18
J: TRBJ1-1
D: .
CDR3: CASSPLGAKNTEAFF
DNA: TGTGCCAGCTCACCGCTCGGGGCGAAGAACACTGAAGCTTTCTTT

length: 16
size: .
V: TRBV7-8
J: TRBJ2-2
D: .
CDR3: CASLPWAVSDTGELFF
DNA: TGTGCCAGCTTGCCCTGGGCAGTTTCGGACACCGGGGAGCTGTTTTTT